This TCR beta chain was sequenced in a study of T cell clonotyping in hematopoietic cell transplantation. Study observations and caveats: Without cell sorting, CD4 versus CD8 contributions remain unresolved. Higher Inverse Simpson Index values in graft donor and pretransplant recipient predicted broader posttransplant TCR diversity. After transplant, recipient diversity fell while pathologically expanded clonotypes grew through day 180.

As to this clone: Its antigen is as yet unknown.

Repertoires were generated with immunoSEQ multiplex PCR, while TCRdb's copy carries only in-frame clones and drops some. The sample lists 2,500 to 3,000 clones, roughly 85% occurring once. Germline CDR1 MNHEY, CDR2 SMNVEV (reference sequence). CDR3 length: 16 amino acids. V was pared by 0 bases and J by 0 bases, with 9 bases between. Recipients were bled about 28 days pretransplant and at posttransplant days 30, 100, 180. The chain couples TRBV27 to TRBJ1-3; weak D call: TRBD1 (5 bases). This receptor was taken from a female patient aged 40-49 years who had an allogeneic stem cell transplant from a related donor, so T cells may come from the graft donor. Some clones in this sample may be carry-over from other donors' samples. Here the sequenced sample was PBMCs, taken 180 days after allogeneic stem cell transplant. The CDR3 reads CASSLSLGVSGNTIYF. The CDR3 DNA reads TGTGCCAGCAGTTTATCGTTAGGGGTCTCTGGAAACACCATATATTTT.